Listed here are 18 T cell receptor beta chains from one sample, sequenced in a study of CD8+ T cells in alopecia areata. Extracted from the samples, RNA was reverse transcribed into cDNA to serve as the sequencing template. Generated by immunoSEQ multiplex PCR, the TCRdb table keeps only in-frame clones and is missing some. The sample has about 180,000 clones, about 54% seen once. The treatment here: oral pan-JAK inhibitor, 5-10 mg twice daily. This specimen consisted of CD4+ T cells sorted from blood, obtained between weeks 55 and 65, from a patient treated with tofacitinib. The receptors were sampled from a human donor with alopecia areata.

The chain recombines TRBV2 with TRBJ2-7; D is undetermined. Germline V gene sequence: CDR1 SNHLY, CDR2 FYNNEI. The CDR3 contains 11 residues. With 5 bases removed from V and 2 bases from J, the gap between germline ends came to 4 bases. CDR3 loop: CASSTTYEQYF. CDR3 DNA sequence: TGTGCCAGCAGTACCACCTACGAGCAGTACTTC.

This chain links TRBV6-5 with TRBJ2-7, with 9 bases identical to TRBD2. The CDR3 length is 14 residues. The germline gives CDR1 MNHEY, CDR2 SVGAGI. The trim removed 2 bases at V and 4 bases at J, leaving 3 bases unmatched. For the CDR3, the DNA is TGTGCCAGCAGTTACGTAGCGGGGGTATACGAGCAGTACTTC. Its protein product is CASSYVAGVYEQYF.

The V and J genes are TRBV7-2 and TRBJ2-3; the D gene is possibly TRBD2 (5 bases). The germline V gene encodes CDR1 SGHTA and CDR2 FQGNSA. V lost 5 bases and J lost 7, with 10 bases in between. CDR3 length: 12 residues. CDR3 residues: CASSPTGNTQYF. Here the CDR3 DNA reads TGTGCCAGCAGCCCCACGGGGAATACGCAGTATTTT.

This clone was observed a handful of times. The V call is TRBV2, the J call TRBJ2-7, with 11 bases aligning to TRBD2. The V gene's germline CDR1 is SNHLY and CDR2 FYNNEI. Unmatched junction bases numbered 2, after V lost 4 bases and J lost 3 bases. The length of the CDR3 is 14 residues. CDR3 amino acids: CASSGLAGFYEQYF. The CDR3 bases are TGTGCCAGCAGTGGACTAGCGGGGTTCTACGAGCAGTACTTC.

The chain carries TRBV6-5 and TRBJ2-3; TRBD1 is a possible D gene (5 bases). V shed 6 bases and J shed 0 bases, with 13 bases lying between them. Germline assignment: CDR1 MNHEY and CDR2 SVGAGI. The CDR3 has 15 amino acids. The CDR3: CASSLQGSSTDTQYF. Written as DNA, the CDR3 is TGTGCCAGCAGCCTCCAGGGATCTAGCACAGATACGCAGTATTTT.

This chain connects TRBV15 to TRBJ1-5; perhaps TRBD1 as D (5 bases). CDR3 length: 14 amino acids. V was pared by 3 bases and J by 11 bases, with 17 bases between. The germline V gene encodes CDR1 LNHNV and CDR2 YYDKDF (reference sequence). Written as DNA, the CDR3 is TGTGCCACCAGCAGCGGGACGATTGAGGTAGCCCAGCATTTT. This sequence encodes CATSSGTIEVAQHF.

The J gene is TRBJ2-2, the V gene TRBV15; possible D gene TRBD2, 5 bases. Germline V gene sequence: CDR1 LNHNV, CDR2 YYDKDF (reference sequence). This CDR3 is built from 12 residues. Deletions cut 4 bases from V and 7 bases from J, with 7 bases between. As DNA, the CDR3 is TGTGCCACCAGCACAAGCGGCGGGGAGCTGTTTTTT. Protein sequence: CATSTSGGELFF.

At least ten counts were recorded for this clone. The chain recombines TRBV7-9 with TRBJ2-7; the D is unclear. Deletions cut 5 bases from V and 3 bases from J, with 17 bases between. This CDR3 comprises 15 residues. The germline V gene has CDR1 SEHNR and CDR2 FQNEAQ (reference sequence). CDR3 sequence (DNA): TGTGCCAGCAGCCCCTTGCCCCAGGTGAGCTACGAGCAGTACTTC. Translating gives CASSPLPQVSYEQYF.

The rearrangement joins TRBV6-1 to TRBJ1-5, with D perhaps matching TRBD1 (6 bases). With 3 bases removed from V and 2 bases from J, the gap between germline ends came to 17 bases. This CDR3 is built from 17 residues. CDR1 and CDR2 from the germline V gene are MNHNS and SASEGT. CDR3 loop: CASSDGRGGFGNQPQHF. The CDR3 DNA is TGTGCCAGCAGTGATGGCAGGGGTGGATTTGGCAATCAGCCCCAGCATTTT.

The V gene is TRBV5-1, the J gene TRBJ2-5; the D is unclear. V was cut by 1 base and J by 1 base, with 11 bases left in between. In germline, CDR1 is SGHRS, CDR2 YFSETQ. This CDR3 has 15 amino acids. The CDR3 DNA is TGCGCCAGCAGCTTGAACGCAGGACCCCAAGAGACCCAGTACTTC. Protein product: CASSLNAGPQETQYF.

The genes are TRBV19 and TRBJ2-1; TRBD1 is a possible D gene (6 bases). The length of the CDR3 is 12 residues. V dropped 6 bases and J dropped 7 bases, with 10 bases sitting between them. Germline assignment: CDR1 LNHDA and CDR2 SQIVND (reference sequence). CDR3 DNA sequence: TGTGCCAGTAGCAGGGACATAAATGAGCAGTTCTTC. Translated, it gives CASSRDINEQFF.

This rearrangement joins TRBV6-1 to TRBJ1-5; D unclear. Trimming took 2 bases from V and 6 from J, leaving 8 bases between them. Germline V gene lookup returns CDR1 MNHNS and CDR2 SASEGT. The CDR3 has 13 residues. CDR3 DNA: TGTGCCAGCAGTGAATTAATAGGTCAGCCCCAGCATTTT. Translating it yields CASSELIGQPQHF.

This clone was detected only once. The chain recombines TRBV30 with TRBJ2-7; tentatively, D is TRBD1 (6 bases). The CDR3 is made up of 11 amino acids. Looked up from germline, CDR1 is GTSNPN and CDR2 is SVGIG (reference sequence). The V and J ends lost 7 bases and 4 bases respectively, with 11 bases between them. The CDR3 is CAFSDRYEQYF. In DNA form, the CDR3 reads TGTGCCTTTTCAGACAGGTACGAGCAGTACTTC.

The chain has TRBV7-2 and TRBJ1-2; 7 positions agree with TRBD1. This CDR3 has 15 amino acids. From germline, CDR1 is SGHTA and CDR2 FQGNSA. Unmatched junction bases numbered 13, after V lost 5 bases and J lost 7 bases. This chain's CDR3 is CASSPFTGEEGGYTF. CDR3 in DNA: TGTGCCAGCAGCCCGTTCACAGGGGAGGAAGGTGGCTACACCTTC.

This clone was counted many times. The chain employs TRBV29-1 and TRBJ2-4; D is undetermined. The CDR3 consists of 11 residues. With 1 base removed from V and 4 bases from J, the gap between germline ends came to 2 bases. CDR1 and CDR2 from the germline V gene are SQVTM and ANQGSEA. CDR3 in DNA: TGCAGCGTTGAAGTGAAAAACATTCAGTACTTC. It encodes CSVEVKNIQYF. The whole variable domain, filled in from reference TRBV29-1 and TRBJ2-4, reads SAVISQKPSRDICQRGTSLTIQCQVDSQVTMMFWYRQQPGQSLTLIATANQGSEATYESGFVIDKFPISRPNLTFSTLTVSNMSPEDSSIYLCSVEVKNIQYFGAGTRLSVL.

This clone occurred once. The gene calls are TRBV29-1 and TRBJ2-1; D could derive from TRBD1 or TRBD2 (5 bases each). This CDR3 region has 16 residues. Germline CDR1 SQVTM, CDR2 ANQGSEA. V lost 3 bases to trimming and J lost 6 bases, with 21 bases between them. This CDR3 is CSVDFGRGISLNEQFF. Written as DNA, the CDR3 is TGCAGCGTTGACTTCGGCCGGGGCATCTCCCTCAATGAGCAGTTCTTC.

The rearrangement uses TRBV9 and TRBJ2-1, with D perhaps matching TRBD1 or TRBD2 (5 bases each). Trimming stripped 4 bases from V and 6 bases from J, with 17 bases between. Germline CDR1 reads SGDLS; CDR2 reads YYNGEE. This CDR3 comprises 15 residues. CDR3 region: CASSTLGTPGNEQFF. The CDR3 DNA reads as TGTGCCAGCAGCACTCTCGGGACCCCTGGCAATGAGCAGTTCTTC.

This rearrangement joins TRBV2 to TRBJ1-5; TRBD1 matches 8 bases. The J segment lost 2 bases and the V segment lost 2 bases, leaving 5 bases of the junction unmatched. This CDR3 has 16 residues. Germline lookup yields CDR1 SNHLY and CDR2 FYNNEI. Here the CDR3 DNA reads TGTGCCAGCAGTGAATCGCTGGACAGGGGCAATCAGCCCCAGCATTTT. This translates into CASSESLDRGNQPQHF.